This TCR beta chain was documented in a study of blood T cell repertoires in COVID-19. In the study overall: Collection of acute and convalescent COVID-19 samples took place in the United States, Italy and Spain.

Individuals aged about 18 to 89 years were recruited from around 22 US areas. Authors' processing steps: Amplifying reference gene primers gave estimates of nucleated cell counts. Profiling relied on immunoSEQ multiplex PCR, and the TCRdb table lists in-frame clones only, not all of them. Clonal size and the V and J genes are those of that table, whereas D and trimming came from the DNA. The sample includes roughly 370,000 clones, more than 75% of them seen just once. This CDR3 has 13 residues. The ends were cut back, 5 bases at V and 5 bases at J, with 12 bases in the middle. The source is a woman aged 50 to 60 who had recovered from COVID-19. This rearrangement joins TRBV12-3 or TRBV12-4 to TRBJ2-5; unclear D gene. Specimen: PBMCs or T cells enriched from blood (not recorded which). DNA for the CDR3: TGTGCCAGCAGTCCTCTACTTGCCGAGACCCAGTACTTC. Amino acids: CASSPLLAETQYF.